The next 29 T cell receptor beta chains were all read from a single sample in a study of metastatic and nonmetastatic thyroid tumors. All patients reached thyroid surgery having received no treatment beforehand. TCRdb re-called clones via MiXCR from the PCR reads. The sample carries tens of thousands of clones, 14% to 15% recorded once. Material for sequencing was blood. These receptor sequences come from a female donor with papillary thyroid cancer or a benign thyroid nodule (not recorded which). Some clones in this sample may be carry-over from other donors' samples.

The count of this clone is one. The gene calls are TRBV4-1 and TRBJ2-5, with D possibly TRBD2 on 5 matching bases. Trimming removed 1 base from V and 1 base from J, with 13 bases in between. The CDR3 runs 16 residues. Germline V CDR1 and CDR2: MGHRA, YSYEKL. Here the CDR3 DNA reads TGCGCCAGCAGCCAAGTAGGAGGAGTTTCCCAAGAGACCCAGTACTTC. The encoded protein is CASSQVGGVSQETQYF.

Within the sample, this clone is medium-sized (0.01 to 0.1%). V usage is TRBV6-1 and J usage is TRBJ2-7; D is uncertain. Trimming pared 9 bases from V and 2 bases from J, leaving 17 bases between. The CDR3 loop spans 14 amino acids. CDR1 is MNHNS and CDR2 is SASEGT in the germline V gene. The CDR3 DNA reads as TGTGCCAGACAGCGTTCAGGCCACCCCTACGAGCAGTACTTC. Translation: CARQRSGHPYEQYF.

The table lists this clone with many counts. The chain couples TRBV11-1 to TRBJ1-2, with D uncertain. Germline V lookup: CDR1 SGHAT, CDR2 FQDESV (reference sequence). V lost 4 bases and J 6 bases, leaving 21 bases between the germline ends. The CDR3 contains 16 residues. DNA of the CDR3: TGTGCCAGCAGCTCCCTTTTGGTAGAAGGTAGCGATGGCTACACCTTC. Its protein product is CASSSLLVEGSDGYTF.

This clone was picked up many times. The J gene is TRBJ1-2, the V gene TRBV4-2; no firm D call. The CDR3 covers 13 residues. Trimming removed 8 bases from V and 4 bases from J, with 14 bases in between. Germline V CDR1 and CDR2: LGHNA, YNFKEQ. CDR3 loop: CASGPRLSYGYTF. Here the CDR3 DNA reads TGTGCCAGCGGCCCTAGGCTGAGCTATGGCTACACCTTC.

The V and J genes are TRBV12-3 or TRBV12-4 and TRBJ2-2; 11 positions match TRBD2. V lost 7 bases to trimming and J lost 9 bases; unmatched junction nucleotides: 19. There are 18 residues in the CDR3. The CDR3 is CASISSSGRHESSWELFF. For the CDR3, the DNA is TGTGCCAGCATCTCGTCTAGCGGGAGGCACGAGAGTTCCTGGGAGCTGTTTTTT.

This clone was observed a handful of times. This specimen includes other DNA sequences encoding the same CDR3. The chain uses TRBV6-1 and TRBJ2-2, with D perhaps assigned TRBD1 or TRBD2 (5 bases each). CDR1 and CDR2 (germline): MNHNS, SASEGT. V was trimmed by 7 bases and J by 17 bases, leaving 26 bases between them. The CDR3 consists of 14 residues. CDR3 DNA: TGTGCCAGCAACTACGGGACCAGAGCCGGGGAGCCTTTTTTT. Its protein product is CASNYGTRAGEPFF.

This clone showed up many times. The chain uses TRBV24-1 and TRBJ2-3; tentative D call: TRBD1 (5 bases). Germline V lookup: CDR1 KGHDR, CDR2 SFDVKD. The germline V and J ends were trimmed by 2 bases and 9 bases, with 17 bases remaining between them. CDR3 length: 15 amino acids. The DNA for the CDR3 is TGTGCCACCAGTGATTCCGACAGAGCACACGGGACGCAGTATTTT. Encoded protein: CATSDSDRAHGTQYF.

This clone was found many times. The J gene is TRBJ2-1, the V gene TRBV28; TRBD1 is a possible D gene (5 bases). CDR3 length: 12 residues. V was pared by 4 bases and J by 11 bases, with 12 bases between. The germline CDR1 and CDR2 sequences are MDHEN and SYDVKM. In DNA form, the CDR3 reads TGTGCCAGCAGTTCCGACAGCAGAAAGCAGTTCTTC. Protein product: CASSSDSRKQFF. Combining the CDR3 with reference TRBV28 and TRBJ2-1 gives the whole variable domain DVKVTQSSRYLVKRTGEKVFLECVQDMDHENMFWYRQDPGLGLRLIYFSYDVKMKEKGDIPEGYSVSREKKERFSLILESASTNQTSMYLCASSSDSRKQFFGPGTRLTVL.

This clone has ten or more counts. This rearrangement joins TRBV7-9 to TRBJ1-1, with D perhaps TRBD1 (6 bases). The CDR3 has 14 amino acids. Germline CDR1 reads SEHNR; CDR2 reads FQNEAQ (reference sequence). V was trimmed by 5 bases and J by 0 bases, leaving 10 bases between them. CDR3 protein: CASSVGHLNTEAFF. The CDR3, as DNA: TGTGCCAGCAGCGTGGGACACTTGAACACTGAAGCTTTCTTT.

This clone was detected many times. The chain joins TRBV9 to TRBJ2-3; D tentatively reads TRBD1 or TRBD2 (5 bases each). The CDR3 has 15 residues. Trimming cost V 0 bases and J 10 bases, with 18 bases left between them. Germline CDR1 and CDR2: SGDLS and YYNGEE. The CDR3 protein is CASSVEAAGYLPQYF. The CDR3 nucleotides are TGTGCCAGCAGCGTAGAAGCGGCAGGGTATCTTCCGCAGTATTTT.

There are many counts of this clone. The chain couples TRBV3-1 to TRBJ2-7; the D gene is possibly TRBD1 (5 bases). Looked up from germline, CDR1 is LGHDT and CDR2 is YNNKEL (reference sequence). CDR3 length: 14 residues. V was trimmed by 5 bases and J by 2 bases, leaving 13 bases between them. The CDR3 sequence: CASSDRTLTYEQYF. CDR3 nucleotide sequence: TGTGCCAGCAGCGATCGGACACTCACCTACGAGCAGTACTTC.

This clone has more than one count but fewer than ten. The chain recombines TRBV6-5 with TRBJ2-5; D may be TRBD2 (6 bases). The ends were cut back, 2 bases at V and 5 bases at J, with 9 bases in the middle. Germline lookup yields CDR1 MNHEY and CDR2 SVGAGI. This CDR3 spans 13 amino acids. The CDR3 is CASSYDGGETQYF. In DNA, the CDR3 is TGTGCCAGCAGTTACGATGGGGGGGAGACCCAGTACTTC.

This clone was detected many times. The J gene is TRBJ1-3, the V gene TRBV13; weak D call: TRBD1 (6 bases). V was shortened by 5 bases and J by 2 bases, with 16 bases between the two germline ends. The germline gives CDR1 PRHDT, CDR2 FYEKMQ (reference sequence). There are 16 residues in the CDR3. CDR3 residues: CASSPAFRGAGNTIYF. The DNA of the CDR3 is TGTGCCAGCAGCCCCGCGTTCAGGGGTGCTGGAAACACCATATATTTT.

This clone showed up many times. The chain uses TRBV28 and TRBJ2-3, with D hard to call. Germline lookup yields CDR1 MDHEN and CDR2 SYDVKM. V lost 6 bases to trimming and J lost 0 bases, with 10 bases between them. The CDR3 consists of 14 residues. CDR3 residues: CASRSPVSTDTQYF. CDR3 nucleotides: TGTGCCAGCAGAAGCCCAGTGAGCACAGATACGCAGTATTTT.

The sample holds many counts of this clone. The CDR3: CASSPGPRGREAFF. CDR3 bases: TGTGCCAGCAGCCCAGGCCCTCGAGGGCGCGAAGCTTTCTTT. The chain carries TRBV3-1 and TRBJ1-1; D not certain. The CDR3 sequence is 14 residues long. V was clipped by 4 bases and J by 8 bases, with 17 bases between them. CDR1 is LGHDT and CDR2 is YNNKEL in the germline V gene (reference sequence).

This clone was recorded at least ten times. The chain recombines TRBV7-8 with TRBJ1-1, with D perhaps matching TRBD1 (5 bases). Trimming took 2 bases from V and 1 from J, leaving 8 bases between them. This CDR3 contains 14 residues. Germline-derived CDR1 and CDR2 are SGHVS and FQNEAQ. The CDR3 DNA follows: TGTGCCAGCAGCTTAACCACAGGGAACACTGAAGCTTTCTTT. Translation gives CASSLTTGNTEAFF. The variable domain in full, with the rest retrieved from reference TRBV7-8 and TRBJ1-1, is GAGVSQSPRYKVAKRGQDVALRCDPISGHVSLFWYQQALGQGPEFLTYFQNEAQLDKSGLPSDRFFAERPEGSVSTLKIQRTQQEDSAVYLCASSLTTGNTEAFFGQGTRLTVV.

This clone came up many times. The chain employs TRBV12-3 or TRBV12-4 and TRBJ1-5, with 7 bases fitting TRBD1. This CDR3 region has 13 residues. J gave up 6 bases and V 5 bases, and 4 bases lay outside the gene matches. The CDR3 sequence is CASSLTGSQPQHF. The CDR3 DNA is TGTGCCAGCAGTCTGACAGGGAGTCAGCCCCAGCATTTT.

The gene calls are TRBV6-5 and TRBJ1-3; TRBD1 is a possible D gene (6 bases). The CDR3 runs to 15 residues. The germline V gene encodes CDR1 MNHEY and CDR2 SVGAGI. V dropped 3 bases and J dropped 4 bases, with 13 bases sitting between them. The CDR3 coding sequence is TGTGCCAGCAGTTATATCGGGGGCTCCGGAAACACCATATATTTT. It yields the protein CASSYIGGSGNTIYF.

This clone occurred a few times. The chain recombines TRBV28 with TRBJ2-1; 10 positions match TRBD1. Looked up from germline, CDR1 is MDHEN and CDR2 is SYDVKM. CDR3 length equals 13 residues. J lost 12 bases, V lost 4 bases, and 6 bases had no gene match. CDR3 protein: CASSSRTGGVQFF. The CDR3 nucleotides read TGTGCCAGCAGTTCTCGGACAGGGGGGGTGCAGTTCTTC.

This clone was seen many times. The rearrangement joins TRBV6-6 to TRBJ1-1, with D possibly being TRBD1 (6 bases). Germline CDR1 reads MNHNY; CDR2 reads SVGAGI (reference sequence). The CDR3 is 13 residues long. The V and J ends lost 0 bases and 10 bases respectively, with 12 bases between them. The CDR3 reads CASSYSAGRGAFF. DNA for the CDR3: TGTGCCAGCAGTTACTCGGCAGGCAGGGGAGCTTTCTTT.

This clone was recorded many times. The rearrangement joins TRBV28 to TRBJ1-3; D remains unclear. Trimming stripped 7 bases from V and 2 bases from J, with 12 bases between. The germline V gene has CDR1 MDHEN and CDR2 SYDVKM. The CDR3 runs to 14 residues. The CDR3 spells CASTTLEAGNTIYF. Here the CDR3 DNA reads TGTGCCAGCACTACCCTTGAAGCTGGAAACACCATATATTTT.

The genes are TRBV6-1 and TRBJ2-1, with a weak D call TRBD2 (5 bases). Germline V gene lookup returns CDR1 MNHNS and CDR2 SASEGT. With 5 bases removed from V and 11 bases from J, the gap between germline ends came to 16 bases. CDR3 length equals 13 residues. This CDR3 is CASSPDMGDQQFF. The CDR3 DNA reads TGTGCCAGCAGTCCAGACATGGGAGATCAGCAGTTCTTC.

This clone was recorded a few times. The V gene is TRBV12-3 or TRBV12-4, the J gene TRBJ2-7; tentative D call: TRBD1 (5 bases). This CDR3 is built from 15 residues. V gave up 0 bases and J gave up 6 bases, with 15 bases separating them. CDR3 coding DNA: TGTGCCAGCAGTTTAGCTGGGGCTGGATCCGGCGAGCAGTACTTC. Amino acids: CASSLAGAGSGEQYF.

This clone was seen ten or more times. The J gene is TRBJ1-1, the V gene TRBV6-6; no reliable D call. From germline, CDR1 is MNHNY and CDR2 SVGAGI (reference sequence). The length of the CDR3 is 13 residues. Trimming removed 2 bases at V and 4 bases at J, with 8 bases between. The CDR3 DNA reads TGTGCCAGCAGTTACCTGGACCGCACTGAAGCTTTCTTT. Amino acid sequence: CASSYLDRTEAFF.

The CDR3 loop reads CASSDGTGGYEQYF. The CDR3, as DNA: TGTGCCAGCAGTGATGGGACAGGGGGTTACGAGCAGTACTTC. The J gene is TRBJ2-7, the V gene TRBV2, with 11 positions matching TRBD1. CDR1 is SNHLY and CDR2 is FYNNEI in the germline V gene. The J segment lost 4 bases and the V segment lost 3 bases, leaving 2 bases of the junction unmatched. CDR3 length equals 14 residues.

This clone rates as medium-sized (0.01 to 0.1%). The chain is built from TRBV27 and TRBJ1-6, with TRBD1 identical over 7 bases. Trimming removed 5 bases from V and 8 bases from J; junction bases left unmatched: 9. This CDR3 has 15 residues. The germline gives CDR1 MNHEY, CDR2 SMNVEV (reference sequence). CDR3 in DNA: TGTGCCAGCAGTCCCTACAGGGGTTTATATTCACCCCTCCACTTT. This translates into CASSPYRGLYSPLHF.

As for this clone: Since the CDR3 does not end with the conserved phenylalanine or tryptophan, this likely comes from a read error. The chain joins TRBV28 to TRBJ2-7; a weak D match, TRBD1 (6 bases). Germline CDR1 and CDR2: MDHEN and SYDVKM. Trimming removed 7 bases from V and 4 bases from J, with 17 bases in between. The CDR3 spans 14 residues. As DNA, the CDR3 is TGTGCCAGCACCATGGACAGTGTCAGGTACGAGCAGTACCTC. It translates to CASTMDSVRYEQYL.

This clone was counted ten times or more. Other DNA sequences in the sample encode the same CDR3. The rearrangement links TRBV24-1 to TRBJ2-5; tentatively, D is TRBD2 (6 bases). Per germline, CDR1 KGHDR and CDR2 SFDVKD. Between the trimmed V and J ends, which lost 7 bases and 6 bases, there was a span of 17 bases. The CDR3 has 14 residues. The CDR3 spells CATSQGLPYQTQYF. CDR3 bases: TGTGCCACCAGCCAGGGACTTCCCTACCAGACCCAGTACTTC.

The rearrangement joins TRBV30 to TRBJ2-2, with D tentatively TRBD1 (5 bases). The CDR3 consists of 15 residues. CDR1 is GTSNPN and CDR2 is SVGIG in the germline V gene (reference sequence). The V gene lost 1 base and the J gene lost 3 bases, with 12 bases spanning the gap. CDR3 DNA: TGTGCCTGGAGTGCCCCGGAAGGGGACACCGGGGAGCTGTTTTTT. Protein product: CAWSAPEGDTGELFF.